The 13 T cell receptor beta chains given below trace back to one sample, sequenced in a study of cytomegalovirus exposure and HLA in healthy donors. PCR used 60 Vbeta primers and 13 Jbeta primers. Method: immunoSEQ multiplex PCR; TCRdb's copy keeps in-frame clones and lacks some. The repertoire consists of approximately 100,000 clones, with 75% occurring once and the leading ten covering about 4.3%. Sequencing was done on a sample of PBMCs. These receptors were obtained from a woman aged 18-29 years in good health and CMV-seropositive.

About this clone: Other DNA sequences in the same sample also yield this CDR3. The rearrangement links TRBV5-6 to TRBJ2-3, with 7 bases matching TRBD1. The trim removed 4 bases at V and 3 bases at J, leaving 11 bases unmatched. Germline CDR1 is SGHDT and CDR2 is YYEEEE. CDR3 size: 16 residues. DNA for the CDR3: TGTGCCAGCAGCCTGATAGCCGGGACAGCTACAGATACGCAGTATTTT. It specifies CASSLIAGTATDTQYF.

The chain uses TRBV9 and TRBJ2-7; 10 bases match TRBD1. This CDR3 has 18 amino acids. Germline-derived CDR1 and CDR2 are SGDLS and YYNGEE. Trimming at V came to 2 bases and at J to 2 bases, leaving 13 bases not matched to a gene. DNA of the CDR3: TGTGCCAGCAGCGTCAGGGACAGGGGTAAGTCGAATACCTACGAGCAGTACTTC. Protein: CASSVRDRGKSNTYEQYF.

The chain uses TRBV28 and TRBJ2-7, with 7 bases lining up with TRBD1. Germline CDR1 reads MDHEN; CDR2 reads SYDVKM. CDR3 size: 14 residues. V shed 7 bases and J 0 bases; nucleotides not matched to a gene: 6. The CDR3 sequence: CASTPGQASYEQYF. The CDR3 DNA sequence: TGTGCCAGCACCCCAGGACAGGCCTCCTACGAGCAGTACTTC.

V and J are TRBV5-4 and TRBJ2-1; 10 bases are a match to TRBD2. CDR3 length equals 18 residues. CDR1 and CDR2 from the germline V gene are SGHNT and YYREEE (reference sequence). V lost 0 bases to trimming and J lost 0 bases; unmatched junction nucleotides: 6. The DNA of the CDR3 is TGTGCCAGCAGCTTGGGACTAGCGGGCCGTGGCTCCTACAATGAGCAGTTCTTC. Translation gives CASSLGLAGRGSYNEQFF.

CDR3 amino acids: CASSMALSSPQHF. The DNA for the CDR3 is TGTGCCAGTAGTATGGCCCTCTCATCCCCCCAGCATTTT. The J gene is TRBJ1-5, the V gene TRBV19; D unresolved. Trimming pared 3 bases from V and 10 bases from J, leaving 13 bases between. The CDR3 contains 13 residues. Germline V gene sequence: CDR1 LNHDA, CDR2 SQIVND (reference sequence).

The V gene is TRBV27, the J gene TRBJ2-5; TRBD1 aligns across 10 bases. V was pared by 7 bases and J by 5 bases, with 10 bases of the junction left unmatched. The CDR3 covers 15 residues. Germline-derived CDR1 and CDR2 are MNHEY and SMNVEV (reference sequence). DNA for the CDR3: TGTGCCAGCATCAAAAAGGGACAGGGGATCGAGACCCAGTACTTC. Residues: CASIKKGQGIETQYF.

The chain joins TRBV5-1 to TRBJ1-2; tentative D call: TRBD1 (6 bases). The CDR3 runs 14 residues. Per germline, CDR1 SGHRS and CDR2 YFSETQ. V dropped 5 bases and J dropped 8 bases, with 19 bases sitting between them. The DNA for the CDR3 is TGCGCCAGCAGGGATCCGGGACAAATTACGGGCTACACCTTC. This gives the protein CASRDPGQITGYTF.

V usage is TRBV7-2 and J usage is TRBJ2-7; D is undetermined. Germline V gives CDR1 SGHTA, CDR2 FQGNSA. The length of the CDR3 is 12 residues. Trimming pared 5 bases from V and 0 bases from J, leaving 5 bases between. This chain's CDR3 is CASSGSSYEQYF. The CDR3 DNA follows: TGTGCCAGCAGCGGCTCCTCCTACGAGCAGTACTTC.

The chain carries TRBV7-2 and TRBJ2-2; 9 bases fit TRBD1. The CDR3 extends over 15 amino acids. The germline gives CDR1 SGHTA, CDR2 FQGNSA. V trimming: 6 bases; J trimming: 6 bases; junction bases outside the gene matches: 8. The DNA of the CDR3 is TGTGCCAGCAGACCCGGGACAGGGATCCCCGGGGAGCTGTTTTTT. Its translation: CASRPGTGIPGELFF.

The V and J genes are TRBV19 and TRBJ1-2; D not certain. The CDR3 is made up of 15 amino acids. V shed 3 bases and J shed 7 bases, with 18 bases lying between them. CDR1 is LNHDA and CDR2 is SQIVND in the germline V gene (reference sequence). The CDR3 sequence: CASSIARAAGSGYTF. CDR3 DNA: TGTGCCAGTAGTATTGCACGGGCGGCGGGGAGTGGCTACACCTTC.

This clone came up a few times. The V call is TRBV19, the J call TRBJ2-7; 9 positions agree with TRBD1. The germline gives CDR1 LNHDA, CDR2 SQIVND (reference sequence). The junction had 8 bases not matched to a gene; V was cut back by 8 bases and J by 6 bases. The length of the CDR3 is 13 residues. CDR3 residues: CASGEQGAVEQYF. The CDR3 coding sequence is TGTGCCAGTGGGGAACAGGGGGCGGTCGAGCAGTACTTC. Full variable domain (missing parts from reference TRBV19 and TRBJ2-7): DGGITQSPKYLFRKEGQNVTLSCEQNLNHDAMYWYRQDPGQGLRLIYYSQIVNDFQKGDIAEGYSVSREKKESFPLTVTSAQKNPTAFYLCASGEQGAVEQYFGPGTRLTVT.

V usage is TRBV11-2 and J usage is TRBJ2-7; 11 nucleotides align to TRBD2. This CDR3 has 16 residues. Losses at the gene ends were 2 bases for V and 1 base for J; bases not matched to a gene: 4. Germline loops: CDR1 SGHAT, CDR2 FQNNGV. Here the CDR3 DNA reads TGTGCCAGCAGCTTACTAACTAGCGGGAGTTCCTACGAGCAGTACTTC. Encoded protein: CASSLLTSGSSYEQYF.

The chain has TRBV27 and TRBJ1-2; D is possibly TRBD1 (5 bases). The V end was cut by 6 bases, the J end by 3 bases, with 8 bases between. There are 12 residues in the CDR3. The germline gives CDR1 MNHEY, CDR2 SMNVEV (reference sequence). DNA for the CDR3: TGTGCCAGCAGGACAGAATACTATGGCTACACCTTC. Its protein product is CASRTEYYGYTF.